This T cell receptor (beta chain) was captured by sequencing in a study of control samples from healthy donors and cancer patients. This clone was recorded a few times. Sequenced by immunoSEQ multiplex PCR; TCRdb stores in-frame clones only, minus some. The profile shows 45,000 to 60,000 clones, around 95% of them singletons. The V and J ends lost 6 bases and 7 bases respectively, with 15 bases between them. In germline, CDR1 is MNHEY, CDR2 SMNVEV (reference sequence). The CDR3 covers 13 residues. The chain carries TRBV27 and TRBJ1-2, with D uncertain. The clonotype was recovered from a young man in good health. The material sequenced was blood. Here the CDR3 DNA reads TGTGCCAGCAGAGACCCCGGTCCGGGTGGCTACACCTTC. Residues: CASRDPGPGGYTF.